This paragraph reports one T cell receptor (beta chain). This sample was included in a study of T cell changes during pregnancy in multiple sclerosis. Method: immunoSEQ multiplex PCR; TCRdb's copy keeps in-frame clones and lacks some. Among 30,000 to 35,000 clones, 90% were seen once, and the ten largest hold 12%. Germline trimming cut 2 bases from V and 8 bases from J; bases unmatched to any gene: 2. The CDR3 runs 13 residues. The germline V gene encodes CDR1 GTSNPN and CDR2 SVGIG (reference sequence). The sample consisted of CD8+ T cells from peripheral blood mononuclear cells, taken in the first trimester of pregnancy. The TCR was taken from a female donor with multiple sclerosis, enrolled in a pregnancy study. V and J are TRBV30 and TRBJ1-3; TRBD1 matches 11 bases. The CDR3 loop is CAWSPGQGDTIYF. CDR3 DNA sequence: TGTGCCTGGAGTCCGGGACAGGGGGACACCATATATTTT.